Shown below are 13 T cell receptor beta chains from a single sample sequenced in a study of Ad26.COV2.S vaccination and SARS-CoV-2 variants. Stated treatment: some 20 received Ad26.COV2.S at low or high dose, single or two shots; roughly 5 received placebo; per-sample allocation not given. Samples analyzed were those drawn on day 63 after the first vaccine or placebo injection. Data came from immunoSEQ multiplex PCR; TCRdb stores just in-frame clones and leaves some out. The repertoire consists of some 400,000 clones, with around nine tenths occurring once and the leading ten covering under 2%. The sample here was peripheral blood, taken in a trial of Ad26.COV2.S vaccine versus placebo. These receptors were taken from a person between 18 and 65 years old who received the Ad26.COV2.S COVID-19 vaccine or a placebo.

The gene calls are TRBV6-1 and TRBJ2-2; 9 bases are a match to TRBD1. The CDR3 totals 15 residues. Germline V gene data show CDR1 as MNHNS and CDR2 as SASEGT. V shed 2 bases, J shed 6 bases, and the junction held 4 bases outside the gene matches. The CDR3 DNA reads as TGTGCCAGCAGTGAATGGACAGGGGTTGCCGGGGAGCTGTTTTTT. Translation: CASSEWTGVAGELFF.

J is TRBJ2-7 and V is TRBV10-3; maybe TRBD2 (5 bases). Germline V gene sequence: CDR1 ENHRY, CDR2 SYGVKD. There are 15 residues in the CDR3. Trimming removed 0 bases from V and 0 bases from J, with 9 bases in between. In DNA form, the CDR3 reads TGTGCCATCAGTGAGTCAGCGGTAGTCTCCTACGAGCAGTACTTC. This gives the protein CAISESAVVSYEQYF.

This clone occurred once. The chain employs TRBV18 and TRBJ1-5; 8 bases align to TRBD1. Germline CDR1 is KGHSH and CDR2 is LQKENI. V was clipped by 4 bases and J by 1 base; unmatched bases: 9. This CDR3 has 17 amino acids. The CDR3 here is CASSLIWTGMSNQPQHF. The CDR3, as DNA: TGTGCCAGCTCACTTATTTGGACAGGGATGAGCAATCAGCCCCAGCATTTT.

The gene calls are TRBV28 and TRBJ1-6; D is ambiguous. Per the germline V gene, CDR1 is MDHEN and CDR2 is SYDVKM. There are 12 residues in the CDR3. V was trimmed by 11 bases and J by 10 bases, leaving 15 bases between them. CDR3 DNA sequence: TGTGCCTCCCGGCAAGCAAGATCACCCCTCCACTTT. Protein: CASRQARSPLHF.

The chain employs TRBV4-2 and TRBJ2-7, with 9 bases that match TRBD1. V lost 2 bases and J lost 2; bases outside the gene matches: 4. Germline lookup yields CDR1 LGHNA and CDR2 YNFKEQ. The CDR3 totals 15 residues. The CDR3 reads CASSQTGQGTYEQYF. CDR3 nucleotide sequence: TGTGCCAGCAGCCAAACCGGACAGGGGACCTACGAGCAGTACTTC.

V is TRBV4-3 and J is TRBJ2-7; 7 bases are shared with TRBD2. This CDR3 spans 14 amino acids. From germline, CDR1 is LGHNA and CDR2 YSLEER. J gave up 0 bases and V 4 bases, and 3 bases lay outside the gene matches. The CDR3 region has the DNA TGCGCCAGCAGCCCCGGGGGGAGCTCCTACGAGCAGTACTTC. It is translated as CASSPGGSSYEQYF.

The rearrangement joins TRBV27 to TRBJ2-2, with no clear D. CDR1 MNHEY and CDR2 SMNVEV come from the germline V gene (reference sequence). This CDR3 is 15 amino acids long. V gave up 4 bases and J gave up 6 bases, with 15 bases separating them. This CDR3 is CASSSSRPPPGELFF. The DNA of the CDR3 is TGTGCCAGCAGTTCCTCTAGACCCCCCCCCGGGGAGCTGTTTTTT.

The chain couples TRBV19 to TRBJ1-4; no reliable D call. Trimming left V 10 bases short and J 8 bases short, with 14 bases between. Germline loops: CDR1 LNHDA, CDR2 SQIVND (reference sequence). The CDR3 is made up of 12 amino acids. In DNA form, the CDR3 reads TGTGCCACCCCGAATTTGGGAGAAAAACTGTTTTTT. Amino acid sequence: CATPNLGEKLFF.

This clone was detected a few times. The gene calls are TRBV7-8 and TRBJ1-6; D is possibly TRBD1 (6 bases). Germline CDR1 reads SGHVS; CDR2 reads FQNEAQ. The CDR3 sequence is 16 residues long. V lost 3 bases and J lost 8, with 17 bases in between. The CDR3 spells CASSLEGGQTHSPLHF. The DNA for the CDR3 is TGTGCCAGCAGCTTGGAGGGAGGACAGACACATTCACCCCTCCACTTT. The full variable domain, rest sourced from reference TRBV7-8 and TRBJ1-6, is GAGVSQSPRYKVAKRGQDVALRCDPISGHVSLFWYQQALGQGPEFLTYFQNEAQLDKSGLPSDRFFAERPEGSVSTLKIQRTQQEDSAVYLCASSLEGGQTHSPLHFGNGTRLTVT.

The CDR3 DNA sequence: TGCGCCAGCAGCCTCGTAGCGGGGCGAGTAGAGACCCAGTACTTC. This gives the protein CASSLVAGRVETQYF. This chain links TRBV4-1 with TRBJ2-5; 8 bases are a match to TRBD2. With 4 bases clipped from V and 4 bases from J, the junction kept 8 bases outside the gene matches. CDR1 is MGHRA, CDR2 YSYEKL, per germline. The CDR3 covers 15 residues.

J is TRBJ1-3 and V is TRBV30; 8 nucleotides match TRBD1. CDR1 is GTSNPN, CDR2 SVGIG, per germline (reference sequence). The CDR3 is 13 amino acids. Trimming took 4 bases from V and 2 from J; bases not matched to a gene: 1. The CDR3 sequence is CAWKQGAGNTIYF. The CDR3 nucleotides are TGTGCCTGGAAACAGGGGGCTGGAAACACCATATATTTT.

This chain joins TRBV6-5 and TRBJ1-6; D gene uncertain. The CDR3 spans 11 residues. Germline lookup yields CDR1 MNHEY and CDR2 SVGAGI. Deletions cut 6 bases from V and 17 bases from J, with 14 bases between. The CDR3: CASSPGTSFHF. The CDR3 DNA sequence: TGTGCCAGCAGCCCGGGCACCTCCTTCCACTTT.

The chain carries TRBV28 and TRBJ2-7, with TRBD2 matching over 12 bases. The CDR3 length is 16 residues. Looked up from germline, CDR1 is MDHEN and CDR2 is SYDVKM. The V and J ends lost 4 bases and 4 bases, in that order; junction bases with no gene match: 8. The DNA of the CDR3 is TGTGCCAGCAGTTCCTCTAGCGGGAGGGCCTTTTACGAGCAGTACTTC. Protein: CASSSSSGRAFYEQYF.